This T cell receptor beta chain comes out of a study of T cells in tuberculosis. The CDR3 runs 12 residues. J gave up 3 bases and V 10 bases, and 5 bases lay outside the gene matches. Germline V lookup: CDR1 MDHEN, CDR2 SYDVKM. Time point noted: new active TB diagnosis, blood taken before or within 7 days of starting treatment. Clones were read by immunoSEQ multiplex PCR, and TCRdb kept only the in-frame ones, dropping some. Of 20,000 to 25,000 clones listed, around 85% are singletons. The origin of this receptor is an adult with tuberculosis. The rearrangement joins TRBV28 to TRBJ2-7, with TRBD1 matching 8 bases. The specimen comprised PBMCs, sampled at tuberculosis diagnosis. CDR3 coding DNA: TGTGCCATTCAAGACAGGGGCTACGAGCAGTACTTC. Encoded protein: CAIQDRGYEQYF.